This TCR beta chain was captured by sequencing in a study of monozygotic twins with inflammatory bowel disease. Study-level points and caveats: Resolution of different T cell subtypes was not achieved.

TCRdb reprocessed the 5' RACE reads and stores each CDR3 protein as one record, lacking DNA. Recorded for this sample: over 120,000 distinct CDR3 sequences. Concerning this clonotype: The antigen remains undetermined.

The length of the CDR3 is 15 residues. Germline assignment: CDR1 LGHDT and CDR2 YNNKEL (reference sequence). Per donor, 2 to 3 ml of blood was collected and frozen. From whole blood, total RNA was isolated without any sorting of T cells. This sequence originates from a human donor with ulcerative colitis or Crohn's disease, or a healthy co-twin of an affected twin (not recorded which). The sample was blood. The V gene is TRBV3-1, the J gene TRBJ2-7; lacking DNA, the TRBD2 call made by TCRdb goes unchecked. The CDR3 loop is CASSQDWPLATEQYF.